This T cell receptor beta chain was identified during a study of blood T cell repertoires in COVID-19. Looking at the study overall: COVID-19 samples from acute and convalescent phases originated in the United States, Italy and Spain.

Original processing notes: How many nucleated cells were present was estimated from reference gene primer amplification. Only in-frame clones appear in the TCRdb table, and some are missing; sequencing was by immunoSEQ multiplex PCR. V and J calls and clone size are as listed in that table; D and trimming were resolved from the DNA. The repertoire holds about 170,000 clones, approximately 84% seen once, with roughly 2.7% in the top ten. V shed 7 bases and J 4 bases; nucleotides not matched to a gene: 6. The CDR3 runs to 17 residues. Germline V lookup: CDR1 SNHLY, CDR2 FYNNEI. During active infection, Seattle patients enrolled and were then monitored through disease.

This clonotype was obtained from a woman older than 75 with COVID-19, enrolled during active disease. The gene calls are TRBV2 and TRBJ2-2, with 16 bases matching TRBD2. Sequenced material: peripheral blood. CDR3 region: CASTGTSGGAGTGELFF. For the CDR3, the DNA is TGTGCCAGCACCGGGACTAGCGGGGGGGCTGGCACCGGGGAGCTGTTTTTT.